This T cell receptor beta chain emerged from a study of blood T cell repertoires in COVID-19. CDR1 and CDR2 from the germline V gene are SNHLY and FYNNEI. The CDR3 is 13 residues long. V was trimmed by 7 bases and J by 8 bases, leaving 17 bases between them. Sequencing used immunoSEQ multiplex PCR; TCRdb keeps in-frame clones, though not all of them. The repertoire holds 250,000 to 300,000 clones, with 75% to 90% as singletons. The chain is built from TRBV2 and TRBJ1-2, with D uncertain. This clonotype originated in a woman in her 70s with acute or convalescent COVID-19. Specimen: peripheral blood. This chain's CDR3 is CASKAEALGGYTF. The CDR3 nucleotides are TGTGCCAGCAAAGCAGAGGCGCTCGGGGGCTACACCTTC.